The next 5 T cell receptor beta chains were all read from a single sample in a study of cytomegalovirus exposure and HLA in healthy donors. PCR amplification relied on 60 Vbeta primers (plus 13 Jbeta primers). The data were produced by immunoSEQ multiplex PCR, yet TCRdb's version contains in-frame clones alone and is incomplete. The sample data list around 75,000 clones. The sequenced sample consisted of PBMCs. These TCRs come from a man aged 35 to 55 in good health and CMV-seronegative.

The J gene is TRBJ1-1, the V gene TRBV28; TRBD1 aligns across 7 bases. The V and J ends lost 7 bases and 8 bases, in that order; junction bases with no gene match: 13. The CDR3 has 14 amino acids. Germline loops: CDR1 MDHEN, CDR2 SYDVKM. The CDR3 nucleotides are TGTGCCAGCAACCGAAAGACTTGGGACAGAGAAGCTTTCTTT. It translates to CASNRKTWDREAFF.

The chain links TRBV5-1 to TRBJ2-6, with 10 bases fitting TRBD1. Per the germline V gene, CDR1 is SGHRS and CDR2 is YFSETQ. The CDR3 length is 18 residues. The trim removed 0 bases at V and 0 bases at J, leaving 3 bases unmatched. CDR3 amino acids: CASSLGQGARSGANVLTF. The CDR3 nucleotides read TGCGCCAGCAGCTTGGGACAGGGGGCGCGCTCTGGGGCCAACGTCCTGACTTTC.

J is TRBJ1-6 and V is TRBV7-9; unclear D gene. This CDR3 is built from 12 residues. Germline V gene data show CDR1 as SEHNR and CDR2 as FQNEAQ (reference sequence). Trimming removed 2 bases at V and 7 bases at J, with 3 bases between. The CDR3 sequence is CASSLRNSPLHF. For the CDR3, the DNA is TGTGCCAGCAGCTTACGGAATTCACCCCTCCACTTT.

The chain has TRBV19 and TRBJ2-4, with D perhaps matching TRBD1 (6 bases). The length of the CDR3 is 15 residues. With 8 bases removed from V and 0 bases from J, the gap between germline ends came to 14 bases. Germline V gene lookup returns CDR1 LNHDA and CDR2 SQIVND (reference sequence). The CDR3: CASARDNLAKNIQYF. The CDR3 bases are TGTGCCAGTGCCCGGGACAACTTAGCCAAAAACATTCAGTACTTC.

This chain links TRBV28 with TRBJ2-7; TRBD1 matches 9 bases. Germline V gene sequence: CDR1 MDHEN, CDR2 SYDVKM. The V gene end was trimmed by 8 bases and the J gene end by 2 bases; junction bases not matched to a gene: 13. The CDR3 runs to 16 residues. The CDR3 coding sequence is TGTGCCAGCGGGGTTGGGACCGGGACAGGGCCCTACGAGCAGTACTTC. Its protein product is CASGVGTGTGPYEQYF.